Sequencing of this T cell receptor (beta chain) was carried out in a study of immune evolution from preneoplasia to lung adenocarcinoma. General study points: Later-stage lesions seemingly showed higher T cell density and diversity than normal lung.

To note about this clone: Its antigen is currently unknown.

This table comes from immunoSEQ multiplex PCR, and its TCRdb copy is limited to in-frame clones, with some not included. Seen here are 5,100 or so clones, around 80% observed once, and the top ten hold more than 14%. Trimming took 0 bases from V and 0 from J; bases not matched to a gene: 13. Looked up from germline, CDR1 is SQVTM and CDR2 is ANQGSEA. CDR3 length equals 19 residues. Two lung cancer pathologists independently confirmed each histologic diagnosis. Sequencing was done on a sample of FFPE normal lung tissue adjacent to the tumor. This TCR was recovered from a person aged 50-75 years with lung adenocarcinoma. The chain recombines TRBV29-1 with TRBJ2-1; 8 bases agree with TRBD2. This chain's CDR3 is CSVEEGPSGSPSSYNEQFF. The DNA for the CDR3 is TGCAGCGTTGAAGAAGGGCCTAGCGGGTCCCCCAGCTCCTACAATGAGCAGTTCTTC.